The entry that follows covers one TCR beta chain sequence. There is no known antigen for this receptor. No much larger clonotype is one base removed from it; base qualities were not supplied. TCRbeta CDR3 regions were amplified from genomic DNA using the immunoSEQ Assay, a bias-controlled multiplex PCR. Processing in the source paper ran as follows. Within the assay, amplification of reference gene primers was used to estimate how many nucleated cells each sample contained. Sequence reads were collapsed and filtered to measure the absolute abundance of every unique TCRbeta CDR3 rearrangement. For each sample, productive Simpson clonality was calculated by taking the square root of Simpson's diversity index across productive rearrangements. Not all clones reach the TCRdb copy of this immuneACCESS table, which keeps in-frame sequences only. Checked studies attribute under half of the gap to unresolved V genes and leave the rest unexplained. That table furnishes V, J and clone size, whereas the DNA furnished D and trimming. Across this sample there are under 150,000 clones, with more than 70% seen only once. The ten largest account for less than 2% of the sample.

The data originate from a study of blood T cell repertoires in COVID-19 (TCRdb year 2020). Concerning the study at large: Samples from collaborators originated in the United States, Italy and Spain and spanned both the acute and convalescent phases of COVID-19. Deeply sampled blood TCRbeta repertoires from subjects exposed to, actively infected with, or recovered from COVID-19 were included in the dataset. Nearly every sample came with metadata listing a de-identified subject ID, COVID-19 status, age in years and sex. Where available, HLA class I and class II types were taken from metadata supplied by the sample provider and were not determined by assay-based typing. The repertoires were released in a freely available public database meant as a resource for research on the immune response to SARS-CoV-2. Samples came from the ongoing ImmuneRACE study (first 160 participants) plus 1,254 subjects from 6 global collaborators. The prospective study material was composed of cDNA or gDNA derived from T cells, B-cell-depleted T cells, or PBMCs. Here is what the overall study found, with its caveats: The amount of clinical and demographic metadata varied by source and participant and was provided uncurated.

Whole blood was collected in K2EDTA tubes by collaborating institutions according to the institutions' own protocols. For TCRbeta analysis, collaborators shipped samples as frozen whole blood, isolated PBMCs, or DNA extracted from either of those sample types. V and J are truncated by 1 base and 0 bases respectively, leaving an intervening sequence of 23 bases. The CDR3 runs 19 amino acids, cysteine and phenylalanine included. The DNA shown is the 57-base CDR3, in frame from base 1. Sequencing input: peripheral blood. The origin of this receptor is a human donor in a cohort sampled during active COVID-19. The chain uses TRBV5-7 and TRBJ2-7; the D gene identity is not certain. TRBV5-7 is an ORF, with its function uncertain. Read as DNA, the sequence is TGTGCCAGCAGCTTGCGTTTGTCAGCGCTAATCCAACTCTCCTACGAGCAGTACTTC. It codes for CASSLRLSALIQLSYEQYF.